The clone carrying this T cell receptor beta chain was counted at least ten times. Its antigen is still unknown. These data come from a study of T cell repertoires in cytomegalovirus infection. TCRdb independently ran MiXCR on the reads; one entry per CDR3 protein. Altogether more than 250,000 distinct CDR3 sequences are present, approximately 25% being singletons, with the ten largest covering less than 15%. Germline lookup yields CDR1 KGHSH and CDR2 LQKENI. The V end was cut by 6 bases, the J end by 8 bases, with 11 bases between. The CDR3 totals 12 residues. Sequencing used cultured PBMCs, obtained from culture after CMV antigen stimulation. The sequence was obtained from a human donor in good health (CMV status not recorded). Some clones in this sample may be carry-over from other donors' samples. The rearrangement joins TRBV18 to TRBJ2-1; D is unclear. CDR3 sequence reads: CASSPVSDEQFF. The DNA for the CDR3 is TGTGCCAGCTCGCCCGTCTCCGATGAGCAGTTCTTC. The entire variable domain, with the rest obtained from reference TRBV18 and TRBJ2-1, is as follows: NAGVMQNPRHLVRRRGQEARLRCSPMKGHSHVYWYRQLPEEGLKFMVYLQKENIIDESGMPKERFSAEFPKEGPSILRIQQVVRGDSAAYFCASSPVSDEQFFGPGTRLTVL.